Listed below are T cell receptor beta chains from one sample, sequenced in a study of glioma-infiltrating T cells. TCRdb fed the multiplex PCR reads into MiXCR, producing one record per CDR3 protein. This sample has roughly 120,000 distinct CDR3 sequences, with less than 30% found just once. The sequenced sample was glioma tissue, nonneoplastic brain tissue, or PBMCs (not recorded which). These TCRs come from a human donor with low-grade glioma or glioblastoma, undergoing nonglioma brain surgery, or in good health (not recorded which). The CDR3 runs from the conserved cysteine through the conserved F or W. The order of the fields is CDR3 protein, CDR3 DNA, D gene, J gene, V gene, clone size. A D gene is named only where the DNA matches it firmly. The listing skips clone size in some rows; elsewhere it reads once, few, many or a size class.

cdr3_aa: CASSPLGTGTYEQYF
cdr3_nt: TGTGCCAGCAGTCCATTAGGGACGGGAACCTACGAGCAGTACTTC
d_call: .
j_call: TRBJ2-7
v_call: TRBV13
clone_size: .

cdr3_aa: CSARGRLAAHNEQFF
cdr3_nt: TGCAGTGCTAGAGGGAGACTAGCAGCCCACAATGAGCAGTTCTTC
d_call: TRBD2
j_call: TRBJ2-1
v_call: TRBV20-1
clone_size: many

cdr3_aa: CASSYPIRSGGYEQYF
cdr3_nt: TGTGCCAGCAGTTACCCGATCCGGAGCGGGGGCTACGAGCAGTACTTC
d_call: TRBD2
j_call: TRBJ2-7
v_call: TRBV6-6
clone_size: many

cdr3_aa: CATSGTGGGNQPQHF
cdr3_nt: TGTGCCACCAGTGGAACAGGGGGTGGCAATCAGCCCCAGCATTTT
d_call: TRBD1
j_call: TRBJ1-5
v_call: TRBV24-1
clone_size: many

cdr3_aa: CASQSGRGTDTQYF
cdr3_nt: TGTGCCAGTCAGAGCGGGAGAGGGACAGATACGCAGTATTTT
d_call: TRBD2
j_call: TRBJ2-3
v_call: TRBV7-2
clone_size: many

cdr3_aa: CASSFLGPQETQYF
cdr3_nt: TGTGCCAGCAGCTTCCTCGGCCCCCAAGAGACCCAGTACTTC
d_call: .
j_call: TRBJ2-5
v_call: TRBV5-4
clone_size: many

cdr3_aa: CASSQRGTSGSGYNEQFF
cdr3_nt: TGTGCCAGCAGCCAACGTGGGACTAGCGGGAGTGGATACAATGAGCAGTTCTTC
d_call: TRBD2
j_call: TRBJ2-1
v_call: TRBV3-1
clone_size: .

cdr3_aa: CASSARDNKQFF
cdr3_nt: TGTGCCAGCAGTGCCAGAGACAATAAGCAGTTCTTC
d_call: .
j_call: TRBJ2-1
v_call: TRBV27
clone_size: .

cdr3_aa: CASSPFGRNSPLHF
cdr3_nt: TGCGCCAGCAGCCCTTTCGGGAGGAATTCACCCCTCCACTTT
d_call: .
j_call: TRBJ1-6
v_call: TRBV4-3
clone_size: .

cdr3_aa: CASFKERGGSYNSPLHF
cdr3_nt: TGTGCCAGCTTCAAAGAAAGGGGGGGCTCCTATAATTCACCCCTCCACTTT
d_call: .
j_call: TRBJ1-6
v_call: TRBV7-2
clone_size: many

cdr3_aa: CASRSGPLIHNEQFF
cdr3_nt: TGTGCCAGTAGGTCCGGGCCCCTAATCCACAATGAGCAGTTCTTC
d_call: .
j_call: TRBJ2-1
v_call: TRBV19
clone_size: few

cdr3_aa: CASSAEGGTDEQYF
cdr3_nt: TGTGCCAGCAGTGCCGAGGGAGGGACGGACGAGCAGTACTTC
d_call: TRBD2
j_call: TRBJ2-7
v_call: TRBV6-6
clone_size: .

cdr3_aa: CASSYSGALTTNEKLFF
cdr3_nt: TGTGCCAGCAGTTACTCCGGGGCTCTAACAACTAATGAAAAACTGTTTTTT
d_call: .
j_call: TRBJ1-4
v_call: TRBV6-5
clone_size: many

cdr3_aa: CASSPGRSEQYF
cdr3_nt: TGTGCCAGCTCACCGGGGCGAAGCGAGCAGTACTTC
d_call: .
j_call: TRBJ2-7
v_call: TRBV18
clone_size: many

cdr3_aa: CASSSSGRGSYEQYF
cdr3_nt: TGCGCCAGCAGCTCTAGCGGGAGGGGCTCCTACGAGCAGTACTTC
d_call: TRBD2
j_call: TRBJ2-7
v_call: TRBV5-1
clone_size: many

cdr3_aa: CSASEAGVGMNTEAFF
cdr3_nt: TGCAGTGCTAGCGAGGCAGGCGTAGGTATGAACACTGAAGCTTTCTTT
d_call: .
j_call: TRBJ1-1
v_call: TRBV20-1
clone_size: many

cdr3_aa: CASSYPDGPGYTF
cdr3_nt: TGTGCCAGCAGTTACCCGGACGGACCTGGCTACACCTTC
d_call: .
j_call: TRBJ1-2
v_call: TRBV6-2/TRBV6-3
clone_size: many

cdr3_aa: CASRMDRATDTQYF
cdr3_nt: TGTGCCAGCAGGATGGACAGGGCCACAGATACGCAGTATTTT
d_call: TRBD1
j_call: TRBJ2-3
v_call: TRBV11-2
clone_size: many

cdr3_aa: CSARVPGINTEAFF
cdr3_nt: TGCAGTGCTAGAGTGCCAGGTATCAACACTGAAGCTTTCTTT
d_call: .
j_call: TRBJ1-1
v_call: TRBV20-1
clone_size: many

cdr3_aa: CSAPIGGYQETQYF
cdr3_nt: TGCAGTGCCCCAATCGGCGGCTACCAAGAGACCCAGTACTTC
d_call: .
j_call: TRBJ2-5
v_call: TRBV20-1
clone_size: many

cdr3_aa: CSVEWGDTQYF
cdr3_nt: TGCAGCGTTGAATGGGGCGATACGCAGTATTTT
d_call: .
j_call: TRBJ2-3
v_call: TRBV29-1
clone_size: many

cdr3_aa: CASSPADRPYEQYF
cdr3_nt: TGCGCCAGCAGCCCTGCAGACAGACCTTACGAGCAGTACTTC
d_call: .
j_call: TRBJ2-7
v_call: TRBV4-3
clone_size: .

cdr3_aa: CASSLWFGVYNEQFF
cdr3_nt: TGTGCCAGCAGTCTATGGTTTGGGGTATACAATGAGCAGTTCTTC
d_call: .
j_call: TRBJ2-1
v_call: TRBV27
clone_size: once

cdr3_aa: CASSEIYNSPLHF
cdr3_nt: TGTGCCAGCAGTGAAATTTATAATTCACCCCTCCACTTT
d_call: .
j_call: TRBJ1-6
v_call: TRBV2
clone_size: many

cdr3_aa: CASSPRSYEQYF
cdr3_nt: TGTGCCAGCAGCCCCAGGAGCTACGAGCAGTACTTC
d_call: .
j_call: TRBJ2-7
v_call: TRBV7-9
clone_size: .

cdr3_aa: CASSLHRDRVEQYF
cdr3_nt: TGTGCCAGCAGCCTCCACCGGGACAGGGTCGAGCAGTACTTC
d_call: TRBD1
j_call: TRBJ2-7
v_call: TRBV7-2
clone_size: many

cdr3_aa: CASSRDREVNEQFF
cdr3_nt: TGTGCCAGCAGCCGGGACAGGGAGGTCAATGAGCAGTTCTTC
d_call: TRBD1
j_call: TRBJ2-1
v_call: TRBV7-6
clone_size: few

cdr3_aa: CAIRGQDILTEAFF
cdr3_nt: TGTGCCATCAGGGGACAGGATATACTCACTGAAGCTTTCTTT
d_call: TRBD1
j_call: TRBJ1-1
v_call: TRBV10-3
clone_size: .

cdr3_aa: CAISEEREGYEQYF
cdr3_nt: TGTGCCATCAGTGAGGAGCGGGAAGGGTACGAGCAGTACTTC
d_call: TRBD2
j_call: TRBJ2-7
v_call: TRBV10-3
clone_size: few

cdr3_aa: CAISDRGGLTDTQYF
cdr3_nt: TGTGCCATTTCAGACAGGGGGGGACTCACAGATACGCAGTATTTT
d_call: TRBD1
j_call: TRBJ2-3
v_call: TRBV6-2/TRBV6-3
clone_size: many

cdr3_aa: CASSEFGQPNTEAFF
cdr3_nt: TGTGCCAGCAGTGAATTCGGACAACCGAACACTGAAGCTTTCTTT
d_call: .
j_call: TRBJ1-1
v_call: TRBV2
clone_size: .

cdr3_aa: CASSYSGQGRAAEQYF
cdr3_nt: TGTGCCAGCAGTTACTCCGGACAGGGAAGGGCGGCCGAGCAGTACTTC
d_call: TRBD1
j_call: TRBJ2-7
v_call: TRBV6-5
clone_size: many